The T cell receptor beta chain under discussion was sequenced for a study of cytomegalovirus exposure and HLA in healthy donors. 13 Jbeta primers and 60 Vbeta primers were used for the PCR. Clones were sequenced by immunoSEQ multiplex PCR, and TCRdb holds only the in-frame ones, with some missing. Of approximately 280,000 clones in the sample, 80% to 90% are singletons; the top ten hold about 2%. The trim removed 8 bases at V and 2 bases at J, leaving 2 bases unmatched. The CDR3 consists of 12 residues. CDR1 and CDR2 from the germline V gene are SNHLY and FYNNEI. Only one count was recorded for this clone. Its antigen is not identified. Broader study findings: TCR beta V- and J-gene trimming, according to a later analysis, was linked to a missense DCLRE1C variant. Most TCR sequences were seen very rarely across donors, but some public TCRs occurred in many. Analyses of presence/absence relied on an assumption of roughly uniform sequencing depth across donors.

Likely unrecorded immune exposures existed in these nominally healthy donors. This chain joins TRBV2 and TRBJ1-2, with 7 bases aligning to TRBD1. The clonotype originates from a woman aged 18-30 years in good health and CMV-seronegative. The sequencing input was PBMCs. CDR3 protein: CASEGANYGYTF. DNA of the CDR3: TGTGCCAGCGAGGGGGCGAACTATGGCTACACCTTC.